This T cell receptor (beta chain) comes out of a study of T cell repertoires in cytomegalovirus infection (dated by TCRdb to the late 2010s). Regarding the complete study: Because public TCR beta signatures pointed to carriage of CMV infection together with the matching HLA type, the HLA type of each donor mattered for the analysis.

Beyond this particular receptor, the publication reports: The ex vivo response was dominated by HLA-C-restricted CMV-specific TCR beta clonotypes, which also provided the single most frequent clonotype in two of eight donors. In both this cohort and an independent cohort of 352 donors, the cumulative frequency of public TCR beta family members distinguished carriers of CMV infection plus the relevant HLA type.

Reads for this sample came from an Illumina HiSeq 1500. The public sequencing data were trimmed at Q25 with fastp and processed into clonotypes with MiXCR by TCRdb, which kept only in-frame beta chains. CDR3 protein duplicates are merged, each entry listing the most common genes and DNA. For this sample the table gives some 440,000 distinct CDR3 sequences, of which approximately 31% were detected only once. The leading ten clones occupy around 13% of the sample. About this clonotype: The antigen this receptor binds is unknown. Base qualities are not at hand, and no much larger clone is one base apart.

The sample comprised PBMCs. This clonotype originated in a human donor in good health (CMV status not recorded). Some clones in this sample may be carry-over from other donors' samples.

The DNA sequence is as follows: TGTGCCAGCAGCTTGCCCGGGGCCTCCGACAGCTTCGACTATGGCTACACCTTC. This gives the protein CASSLPGASDSFDYGYTF. The chain couples TRBV5-4 to TRBJ1-2, and the D gene may be TRBD1, 5 bases matching. The CDR3 sequence holds 18 residues, the cysteine and phenylalanine included. The entry retains the CDR3 DNA only, 54 bases that are in frame from base 1. V is clipped by 1 base and J by 3 bases, and the sequence between their germline boundaries is 22 bases long. Taken from the germline V gene (reference sequence), the CDR1 and CDR2 loops are SGHNT and YYREEE. Beyond the CDR3, the reference TRBV5-4 and TRBJ1-2 genes provide the residues; the full variable domain reads: ETGVTQSPTHLIKTRGQQVTLRCSSQSGHNTVSWYQQALGQGPQFIFQYYREEENGRGNFPPRFSGLQFPNYSSELNVNALELDDSALYLCASSLPGASDSFDYGYTFGSGTRLTVV.